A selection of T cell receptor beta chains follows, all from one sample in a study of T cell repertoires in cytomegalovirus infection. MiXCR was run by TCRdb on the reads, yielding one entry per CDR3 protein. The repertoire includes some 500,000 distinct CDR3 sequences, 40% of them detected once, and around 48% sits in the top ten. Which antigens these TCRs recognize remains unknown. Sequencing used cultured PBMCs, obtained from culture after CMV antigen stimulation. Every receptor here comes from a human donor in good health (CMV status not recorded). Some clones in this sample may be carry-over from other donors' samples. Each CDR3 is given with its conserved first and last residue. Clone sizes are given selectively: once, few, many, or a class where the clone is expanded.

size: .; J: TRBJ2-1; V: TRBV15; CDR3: CATSREGIQIGGNEQFF
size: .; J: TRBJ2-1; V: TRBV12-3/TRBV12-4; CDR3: CASSSAPLGREQFF
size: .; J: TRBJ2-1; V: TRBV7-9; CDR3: CASRYGDRLYNEQFF
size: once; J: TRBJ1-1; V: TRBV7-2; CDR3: CASSLETANTEAFF
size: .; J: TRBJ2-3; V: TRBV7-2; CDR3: CASSLASISTDTQYF
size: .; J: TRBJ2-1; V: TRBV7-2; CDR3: CASRPRREGNNEQFF
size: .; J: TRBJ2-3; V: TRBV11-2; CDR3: CASSLEPGGDTQYF
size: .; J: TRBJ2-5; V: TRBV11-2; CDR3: CASSLLGGGKQETQYF
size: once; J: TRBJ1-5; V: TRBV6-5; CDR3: CASSSPGLPRRGNQPQHF
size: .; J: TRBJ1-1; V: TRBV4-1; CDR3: CASSQSNTEAFF
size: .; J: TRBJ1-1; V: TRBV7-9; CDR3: CASSGRRQVGPTEAFF
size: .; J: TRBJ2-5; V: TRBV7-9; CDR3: CASSGSRASGDSQYF
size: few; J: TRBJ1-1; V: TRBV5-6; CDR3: CASSPPVQEGSNTEAFF
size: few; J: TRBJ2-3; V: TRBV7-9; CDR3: CASCWSSGSYQGTQYF
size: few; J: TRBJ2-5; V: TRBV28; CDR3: CASSPGGVQETQYF
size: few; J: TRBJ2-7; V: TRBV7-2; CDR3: CASSSFIGEYYEQYF
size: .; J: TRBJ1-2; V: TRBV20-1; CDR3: CSARVAGGGGLNYGYTF
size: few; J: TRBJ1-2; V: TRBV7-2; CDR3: CASSPYRQDGYTF
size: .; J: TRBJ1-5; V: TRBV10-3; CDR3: CATKGHPNQPQHF
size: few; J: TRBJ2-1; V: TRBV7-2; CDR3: CASSFIAGPSEQFF
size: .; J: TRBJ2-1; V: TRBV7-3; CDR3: CASSLTQGAYEQFF
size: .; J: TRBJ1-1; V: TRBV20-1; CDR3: CSARSPGQNTEAFF
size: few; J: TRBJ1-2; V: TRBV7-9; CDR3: CASSLGWAGGNYGYTF
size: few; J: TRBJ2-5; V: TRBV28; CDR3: CASSQGRGGQETQYF
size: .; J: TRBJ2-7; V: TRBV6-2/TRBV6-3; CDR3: CASSYRDYEQYF